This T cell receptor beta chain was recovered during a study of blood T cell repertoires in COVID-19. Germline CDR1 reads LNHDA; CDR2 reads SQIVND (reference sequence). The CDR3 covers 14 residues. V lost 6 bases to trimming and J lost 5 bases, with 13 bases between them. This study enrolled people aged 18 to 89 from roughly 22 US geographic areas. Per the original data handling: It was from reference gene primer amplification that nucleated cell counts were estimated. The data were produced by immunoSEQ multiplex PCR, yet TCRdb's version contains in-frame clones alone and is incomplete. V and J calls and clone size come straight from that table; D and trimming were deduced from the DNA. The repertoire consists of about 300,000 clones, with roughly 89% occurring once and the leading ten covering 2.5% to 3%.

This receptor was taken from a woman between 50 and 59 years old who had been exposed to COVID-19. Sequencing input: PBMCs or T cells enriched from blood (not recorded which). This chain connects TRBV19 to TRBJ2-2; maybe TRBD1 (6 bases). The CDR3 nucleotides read TGTGCCAGTAGGGTCCAAGGGGGAACCGGGGAGCTGTTTTTT. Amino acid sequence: CASRVQGGTGELFF.